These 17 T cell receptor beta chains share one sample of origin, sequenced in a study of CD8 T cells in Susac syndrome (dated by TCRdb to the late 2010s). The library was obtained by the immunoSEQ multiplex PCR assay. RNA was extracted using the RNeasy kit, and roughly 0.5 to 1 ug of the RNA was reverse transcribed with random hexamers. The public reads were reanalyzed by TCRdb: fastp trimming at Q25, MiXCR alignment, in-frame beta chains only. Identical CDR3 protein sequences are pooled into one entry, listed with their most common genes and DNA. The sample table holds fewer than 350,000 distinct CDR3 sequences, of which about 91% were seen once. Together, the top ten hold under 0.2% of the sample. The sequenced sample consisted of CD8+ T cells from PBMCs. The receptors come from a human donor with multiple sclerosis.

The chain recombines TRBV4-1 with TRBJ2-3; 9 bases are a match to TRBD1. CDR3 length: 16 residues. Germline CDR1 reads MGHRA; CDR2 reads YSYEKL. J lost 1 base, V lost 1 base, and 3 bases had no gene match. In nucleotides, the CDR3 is TGCGCCAGCAGCCAAGGCGGGGACAGGGGCACAGATACGCAGTATTTT. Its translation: CASSQGGDRGTDTQYF.

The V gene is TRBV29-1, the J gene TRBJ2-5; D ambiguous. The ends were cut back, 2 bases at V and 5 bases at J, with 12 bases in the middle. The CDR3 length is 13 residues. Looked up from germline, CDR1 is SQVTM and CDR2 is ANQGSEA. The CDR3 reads CSVEPLSGETQYF. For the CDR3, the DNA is TGCAGCGTTGAACCCCTTTCCGGGGAGACCCAGTACTTC.

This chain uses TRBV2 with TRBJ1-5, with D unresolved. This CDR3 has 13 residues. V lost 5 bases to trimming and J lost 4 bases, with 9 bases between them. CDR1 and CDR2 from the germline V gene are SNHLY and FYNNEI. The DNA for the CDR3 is TGTGCCAGCAGTCACGGAGTAAATCAGCCCCAGCATTTT. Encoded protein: CASSHGVNQPQHF.

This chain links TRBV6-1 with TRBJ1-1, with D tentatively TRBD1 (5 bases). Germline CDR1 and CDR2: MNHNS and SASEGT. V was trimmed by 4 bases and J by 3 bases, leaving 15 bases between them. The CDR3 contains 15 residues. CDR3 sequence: CASSASTGVHTEAFF. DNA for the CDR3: TGTGCCAGCAGTGCCTCTACAGGAGTCCACACTGAAGCTTTCTTT.

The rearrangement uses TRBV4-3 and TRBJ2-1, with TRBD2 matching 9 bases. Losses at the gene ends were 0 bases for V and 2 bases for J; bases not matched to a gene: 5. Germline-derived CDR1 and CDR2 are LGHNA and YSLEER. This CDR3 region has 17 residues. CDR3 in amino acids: CASSQDRAGGPYNEQFF. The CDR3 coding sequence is TGCGCCAGCAGCCAAGATCGGGCGGGAGGGCCCTACAATGAGCAGTTCTTC.

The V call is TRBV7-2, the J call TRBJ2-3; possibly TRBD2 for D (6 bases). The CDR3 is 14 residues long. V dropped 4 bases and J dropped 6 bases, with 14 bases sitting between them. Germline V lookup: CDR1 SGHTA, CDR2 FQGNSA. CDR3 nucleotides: TGTGCCAGCAGCTCAAGCTGGGGGGTGGATACGCAGTATTTT. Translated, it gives CASSSSWGVDTQYF.

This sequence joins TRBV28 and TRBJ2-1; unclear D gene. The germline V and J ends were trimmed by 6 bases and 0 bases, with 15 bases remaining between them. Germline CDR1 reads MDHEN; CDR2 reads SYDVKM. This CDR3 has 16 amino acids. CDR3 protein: CASSQLRMSSYNEQFF. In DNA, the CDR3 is TGTGCCAGCAGCCAACTACGCATGAGCTCCTACAATGAGCAGTTCTTC.

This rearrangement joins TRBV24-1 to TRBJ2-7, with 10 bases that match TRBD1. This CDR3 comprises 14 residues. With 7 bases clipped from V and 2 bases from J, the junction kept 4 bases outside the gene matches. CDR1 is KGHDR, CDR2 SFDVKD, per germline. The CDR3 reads CATSDRGPTYEQYF. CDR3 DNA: TGTGCCACCAGCGACAGGGGGCCGACCTACGAGCAGTACTTC.

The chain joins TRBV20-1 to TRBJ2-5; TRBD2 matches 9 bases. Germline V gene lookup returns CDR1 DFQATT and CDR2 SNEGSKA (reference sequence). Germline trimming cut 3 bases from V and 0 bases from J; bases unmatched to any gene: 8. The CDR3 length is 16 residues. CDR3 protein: CSARNPERGDQETQYF. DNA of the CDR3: TGCAGTGCTAGGAACCCGGAGCGGGGGGACCAAGAGACCCAGTACTTC.

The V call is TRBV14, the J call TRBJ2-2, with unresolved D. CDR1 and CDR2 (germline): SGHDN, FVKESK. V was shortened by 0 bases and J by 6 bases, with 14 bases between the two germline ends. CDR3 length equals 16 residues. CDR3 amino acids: CASSQDVGPPAGELFF. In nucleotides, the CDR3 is TGTGCCAGCAGCCAAGATGTTGGCCCCCCGGCCGGGGAGCTGTTTTTT.

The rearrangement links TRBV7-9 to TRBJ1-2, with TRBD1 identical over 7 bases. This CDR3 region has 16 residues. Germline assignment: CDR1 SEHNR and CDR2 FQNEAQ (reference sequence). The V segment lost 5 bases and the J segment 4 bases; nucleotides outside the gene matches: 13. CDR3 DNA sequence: TGTGCCAGCAGCGCAATCCCCCAGGGGGTCAGCTATGGCTACACCTTC. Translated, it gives CASSAIPQGVSYGYTF.

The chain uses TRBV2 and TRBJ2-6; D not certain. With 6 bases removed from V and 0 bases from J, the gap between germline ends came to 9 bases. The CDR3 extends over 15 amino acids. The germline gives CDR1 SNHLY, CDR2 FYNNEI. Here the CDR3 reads CASSDPHSGANVLTF. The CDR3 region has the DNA TGTGCCAGCAGCGATCCCCACTCTGGGGCCAACGTCCTGACTTTC.

CDR3 nucleotide sequence: TGTGCCAGCAGTTTGGGGAGGGGAGGGGAAAAACTGTTTTTT. Protein: CASSLGRGGEKLFF. The chain uses TRBV27 and TRBJ1-4; possibly TRBD1 for D (5 bases). Germline CDR1 reads MNHEY; CDR2 reads SMNVEV (reference sequence). This CDR3 has 14 amino acids. Trimming took 3 bases from V and 8 from J, leaving 13 bases between them.

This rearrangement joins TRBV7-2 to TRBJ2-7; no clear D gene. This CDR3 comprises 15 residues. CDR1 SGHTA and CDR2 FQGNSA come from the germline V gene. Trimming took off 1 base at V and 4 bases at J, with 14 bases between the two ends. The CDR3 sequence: CASSLVPLTRYEQYF. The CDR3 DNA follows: TGTGCCAGCAGCTTAGTCCCCCTCACACGGTACGAGCAGTACTTC.

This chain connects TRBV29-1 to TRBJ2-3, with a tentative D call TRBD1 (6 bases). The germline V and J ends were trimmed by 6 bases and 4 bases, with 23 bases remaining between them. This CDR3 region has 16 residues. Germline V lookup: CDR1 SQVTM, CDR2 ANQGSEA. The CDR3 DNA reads TGCAGCGTAGAGGGGGTTGAGAACGGGACGGCAGATACGCAGTATTTT. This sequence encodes CSVEGVENGTADTQYF.

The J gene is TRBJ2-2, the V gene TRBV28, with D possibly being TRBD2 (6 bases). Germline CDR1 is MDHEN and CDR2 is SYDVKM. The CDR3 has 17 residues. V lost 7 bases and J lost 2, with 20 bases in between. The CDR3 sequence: CASNGLSGVRNTGELFF. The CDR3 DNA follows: TGTGCCAGCAACGGCCTATCGGGAGTCCGAAACACCGGGGAGCTGTTTTTT.

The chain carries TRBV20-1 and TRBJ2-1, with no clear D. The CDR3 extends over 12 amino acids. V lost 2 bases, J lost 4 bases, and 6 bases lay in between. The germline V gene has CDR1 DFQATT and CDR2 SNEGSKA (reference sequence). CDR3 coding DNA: TGCAGTGCTAGACAGGTTTACAATGAGCAGTTCTTC. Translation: CSARQVYNEQFF.